These T cell receptor beta chains were read from a single sample in a study of blood T cells in healthy people across ages. TCRdb independently ran MiXCR on the 5' RACE reads; one entry per CDR3 protein. The profile shows around 1,800,000 distinct CDR3 sequences, roughly 43% of them singletons. Sequenced material: blood. The receptors were sampled from a human donor in good health. Each CDR3 is given with its conserved first and last residue. D genes are given only for firm matches. Some rows have no size entry. The others give once, few or many, or a class for an expanded clone.

J gene | D gene | clone size | V gene | CDR3 DNA | CDR3 protein
TRBJ2-6 | NA | few | TRBV3-1 | TGTGCCAGCAGCCCCTCGGCGAGTACTGGGGCCAACGTCCTGACTTTC | CASSPSASTGANVLTF
TRBJ1-1 | NA | NA | TRBV12-3/TRBV12-4 | TGTGCCAGCAGTTACGGGACCCTTCGGGCTGAAGCTTTCTTT | CASSYGTLRAEAFF
TRBJ2-1 | NA | many | TRBV29-1 | TGCAGCGTGCGGGGTTACAATGAGCAGTTCTTC | CSVRGYNEQFF
TRBJ2-7 | TRBD1 | NA | TRBV28 | TGTGCCAGTTTCAGGGGGCGGGAAAGCTCCTATGAGCAGTACTTC | CASFRGRESSYEQYF
TRBJ1-1 | NA | NA | TRBV5-6 | TGTGCCAGCAGCGCGGACCTTCAAGGGACTGAAGCTTTCTTT | CASSADLQGTEAFF
TRBJ1-4 | NA | few | TRBV28 | TGTGCCAGCAGTTCTCGGAGGGACGGTGAAAAACTGTTTTTT | CASSSRRDGEKLFF
TRBJ2-5 | NA | NA | TRBV10-3 | TGTGCCATCAGTCGGGACCAGGCAGGAGAGACCCAGTACTTC | CAISRDQAGETQYF
TRBJ2-6 | NA | many | TRBV3-1 | TGTGCCACAACTACAGGGCTTGGGGCCAACGTCCTGACTTTC | CATTTGLGANVLTF
TRBJ2-5 | TRBD1 | few | TRBV6-2/TRBV6-3 | TGTGCCAGCAGACGGGACAGGGCTGAGACCCAGTACTTC | CASRRDRAETQYF
TRBJ1-2 | NA | NA | TRBV4-3 | TGCGCCAGCAGCCAAGGTTTTACGACGGAGCCAGGCGACACCTTC | CASSQGFTTEPGDTF
TRBJ2-7 | NA | NA | TRBV6-5 | TGTGCCAGCAGCCTCCAGACAGGATTTAGGTACGAGCAGTACTTC | CASSLQTGFRYEQYF